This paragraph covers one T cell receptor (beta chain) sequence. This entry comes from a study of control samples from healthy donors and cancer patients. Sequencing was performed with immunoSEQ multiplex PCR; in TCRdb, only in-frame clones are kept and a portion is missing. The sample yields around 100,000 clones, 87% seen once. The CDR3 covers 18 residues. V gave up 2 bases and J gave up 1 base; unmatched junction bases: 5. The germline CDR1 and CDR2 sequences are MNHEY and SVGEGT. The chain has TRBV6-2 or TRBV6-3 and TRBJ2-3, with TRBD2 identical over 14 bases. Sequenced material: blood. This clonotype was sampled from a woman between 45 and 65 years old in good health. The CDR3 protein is CASSYLLGLAGGTDTQYF. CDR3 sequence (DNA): TGTGCCAGCAGTTACCTCCTGGGACTAGCGGGAGGCACAGATACGCAGTATTTT.